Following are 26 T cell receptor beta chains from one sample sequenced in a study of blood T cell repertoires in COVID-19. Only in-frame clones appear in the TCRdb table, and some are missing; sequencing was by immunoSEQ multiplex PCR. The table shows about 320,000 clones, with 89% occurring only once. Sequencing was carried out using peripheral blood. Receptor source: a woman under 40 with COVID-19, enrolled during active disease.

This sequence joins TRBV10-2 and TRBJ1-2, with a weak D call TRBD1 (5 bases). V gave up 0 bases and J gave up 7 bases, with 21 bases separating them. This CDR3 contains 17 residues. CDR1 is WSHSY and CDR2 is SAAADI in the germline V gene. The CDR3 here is CASSESSGGIKGSGYTF. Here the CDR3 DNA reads TGCGCCAGCAGTGAGTCGTCGGGGGGAATTAAAGGGTCTGGCTACACCTTC.

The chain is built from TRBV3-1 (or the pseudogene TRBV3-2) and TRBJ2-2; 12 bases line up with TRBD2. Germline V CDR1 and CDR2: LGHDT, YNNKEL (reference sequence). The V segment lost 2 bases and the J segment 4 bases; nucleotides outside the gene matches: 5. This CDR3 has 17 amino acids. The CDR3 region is CASSQLAGGPGTGELFF. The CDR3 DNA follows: TGTGCCAGCAGCCAACTAGCGGGGGGGCCGGGCACCGGGGAGCTGTTTTTT.

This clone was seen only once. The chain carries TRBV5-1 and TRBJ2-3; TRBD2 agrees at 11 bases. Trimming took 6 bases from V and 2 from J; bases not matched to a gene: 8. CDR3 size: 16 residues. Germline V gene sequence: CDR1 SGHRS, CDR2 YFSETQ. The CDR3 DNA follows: TGCGCCAGCAAGGGGACTAGCGGAGAACTCACAGATACGCAGTATTTT. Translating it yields CASKGTSGELTDTQYF.

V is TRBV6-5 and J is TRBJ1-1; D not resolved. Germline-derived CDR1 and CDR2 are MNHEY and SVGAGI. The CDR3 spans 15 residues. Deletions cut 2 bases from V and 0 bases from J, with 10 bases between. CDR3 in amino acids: CASSYQNAMNTEAFF. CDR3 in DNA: TGTGCCAGCAGTTACCAGAACGCCATGAACACTGAAGCTTTCTTT.

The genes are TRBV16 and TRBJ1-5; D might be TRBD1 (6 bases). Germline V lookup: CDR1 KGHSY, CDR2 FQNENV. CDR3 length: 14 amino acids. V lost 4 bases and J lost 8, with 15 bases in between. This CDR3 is CASSRRQEGEPQHF. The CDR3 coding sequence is TGTGCCAGCAGCCGCCGACAGGAAGGGGAGCCCCAGCATTTT.

DNA of the CDR3: TGCGCCAGCAGTCAATCCCGGACAGGCAATAATTCACCCCTCCACTTT. Its protein product is CASSQSRTGNNSPLHF. The chain joins TRBV23-1 to TRBJ1-6; TRBD1 matches at 7 bases. TRBV23-1 is annotated as an ORF whose role is uncertain. The CDR3 runs to 16 residues. The J segment lost 5 bases and the V segment lost 0 bases, leaving 4 bases of the junction unmatched.

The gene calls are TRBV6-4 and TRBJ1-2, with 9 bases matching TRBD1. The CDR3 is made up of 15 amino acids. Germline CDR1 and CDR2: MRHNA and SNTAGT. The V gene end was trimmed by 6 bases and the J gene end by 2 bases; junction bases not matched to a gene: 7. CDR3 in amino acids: CASRRTGVGNYGYTF. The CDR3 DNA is TGTGCCAGCAGAAGGACAGGGGTAGGCAACTATGGCTACACCTTC.

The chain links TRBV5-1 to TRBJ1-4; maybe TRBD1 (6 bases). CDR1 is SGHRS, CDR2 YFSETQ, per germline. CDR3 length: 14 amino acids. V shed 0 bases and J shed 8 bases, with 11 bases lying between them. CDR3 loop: CASSLAGGEEKLFF. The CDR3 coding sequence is TGCGCCAGCAGCTTGGCGGGGGGCGAGGAAAAACTGTTTTTT.

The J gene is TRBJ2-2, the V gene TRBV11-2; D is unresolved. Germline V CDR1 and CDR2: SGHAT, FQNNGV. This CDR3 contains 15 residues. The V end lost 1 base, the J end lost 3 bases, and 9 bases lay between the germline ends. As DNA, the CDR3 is TGTGCCAGCAGCTTAGTTTTTCGGGACACCGGGGAGCTGTTTTTT. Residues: CASSLVFRDTGELFF.

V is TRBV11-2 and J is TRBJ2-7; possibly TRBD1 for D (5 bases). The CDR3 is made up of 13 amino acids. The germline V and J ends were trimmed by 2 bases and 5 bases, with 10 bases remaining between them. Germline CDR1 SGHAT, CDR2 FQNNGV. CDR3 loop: CASSLSRVNEQYF. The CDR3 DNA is TGTGCCAGCAGCTTATCCAGGGTCAACGAGCAGTACTTC.

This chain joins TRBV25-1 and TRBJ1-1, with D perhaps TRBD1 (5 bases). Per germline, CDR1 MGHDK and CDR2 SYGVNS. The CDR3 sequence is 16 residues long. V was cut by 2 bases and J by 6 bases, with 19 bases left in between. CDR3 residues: CASSEVGGGDEAEAFF. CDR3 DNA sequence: TGTGCCAGCAGTGAAGTCGGTGGGGGGGACGAGGCTGAAGCTTTCTTT.

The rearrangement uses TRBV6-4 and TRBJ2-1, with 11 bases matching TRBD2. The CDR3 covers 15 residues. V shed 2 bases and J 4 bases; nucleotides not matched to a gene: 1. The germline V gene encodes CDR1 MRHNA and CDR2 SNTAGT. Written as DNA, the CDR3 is TGTGCCAGCAGTGACGCTAGCGGGGGGTACAATGAGCAGTTCTTC. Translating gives CASSDASGGYNEQFF.

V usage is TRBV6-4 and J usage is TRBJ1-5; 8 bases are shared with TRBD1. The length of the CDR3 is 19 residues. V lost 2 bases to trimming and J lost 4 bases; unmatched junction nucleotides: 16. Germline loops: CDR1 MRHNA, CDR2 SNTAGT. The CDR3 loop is CASSDHTSIDRGSNQPQHF. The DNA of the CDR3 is TGTGCCAGCAGTGACCACACATCAATAGACAGGGGATCAAATCAGCCCCAGCATTTT.

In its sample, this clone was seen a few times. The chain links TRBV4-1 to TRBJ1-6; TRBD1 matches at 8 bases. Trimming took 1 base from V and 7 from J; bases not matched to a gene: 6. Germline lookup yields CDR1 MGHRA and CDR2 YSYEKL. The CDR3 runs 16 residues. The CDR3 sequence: CASSQVGQGLNSPLHF. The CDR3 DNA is TGCGCCAGCAGCCAAGTAGGACAGGGCCTAAATTCACCCCTCCACTTT.

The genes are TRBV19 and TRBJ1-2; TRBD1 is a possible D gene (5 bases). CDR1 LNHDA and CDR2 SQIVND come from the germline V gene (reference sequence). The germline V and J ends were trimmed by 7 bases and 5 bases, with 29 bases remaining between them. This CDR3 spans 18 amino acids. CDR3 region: CASTLSWQGDFAEYGYTF. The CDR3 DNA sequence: TGTGCCAGTACCCTATCCTGGCAAGGGGATTTTGCGGAATATGGCTACACCTTC.

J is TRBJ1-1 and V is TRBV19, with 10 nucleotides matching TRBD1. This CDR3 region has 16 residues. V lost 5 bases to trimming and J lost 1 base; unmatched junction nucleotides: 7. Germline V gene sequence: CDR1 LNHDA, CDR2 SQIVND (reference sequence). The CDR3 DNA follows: TGTGCCAGTAGTTCTCCGGGACAGGGGTCGAACACTGAAGCTTTCTTT. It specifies CASSSPGQGSNTEAFF.

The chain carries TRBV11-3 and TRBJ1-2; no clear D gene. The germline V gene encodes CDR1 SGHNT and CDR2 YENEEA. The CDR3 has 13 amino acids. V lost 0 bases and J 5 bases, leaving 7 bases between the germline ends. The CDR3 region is CASSLDGEYGYTF. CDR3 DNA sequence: TGTGCCAGCAGCTTAGATGGGGAGTATGGCTACACCTTC.

CDR3 sequence: CASTTKRGRANYGYTF. DNA for the CDR3: TGTGCCAGCACCACCAAACGGGGGAGAGCTAACTATGGCTACACCTTC. The V gene is TRBV5-8, the J gene TRBJ1-2, with D perhaps matching TRBD1 (5 bases). The V end was cut by 6 bases, the J end by 0 bases, with 18 bases between. This CDR3 is 16 amino acids long. Germline loops: CDR1 SGHTS, CDR2 YDEGEE.

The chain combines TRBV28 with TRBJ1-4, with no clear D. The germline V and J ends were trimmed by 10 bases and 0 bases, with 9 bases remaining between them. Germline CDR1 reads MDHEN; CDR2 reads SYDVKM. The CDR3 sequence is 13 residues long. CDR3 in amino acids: CATSGTTNEKLFF. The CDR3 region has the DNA TGTGCCACCTCCGGGACAACTAATGAAAAACTGTTTTTT.

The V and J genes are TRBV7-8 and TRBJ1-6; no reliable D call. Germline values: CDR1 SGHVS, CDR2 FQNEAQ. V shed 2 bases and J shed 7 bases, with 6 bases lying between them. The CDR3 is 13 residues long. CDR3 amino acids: CASSLSVNSPLHF. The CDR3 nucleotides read TGTGCCAGCAGCTTATCAGTAAATTCACCCCTCCACTTT.

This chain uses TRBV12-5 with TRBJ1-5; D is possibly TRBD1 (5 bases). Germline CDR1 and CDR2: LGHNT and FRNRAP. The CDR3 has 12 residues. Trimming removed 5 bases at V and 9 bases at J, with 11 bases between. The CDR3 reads CASGLPGRPQHF. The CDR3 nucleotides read TGTGCTAGTGGTCTTCCAGGGCGGCCCCAGCATTTT.

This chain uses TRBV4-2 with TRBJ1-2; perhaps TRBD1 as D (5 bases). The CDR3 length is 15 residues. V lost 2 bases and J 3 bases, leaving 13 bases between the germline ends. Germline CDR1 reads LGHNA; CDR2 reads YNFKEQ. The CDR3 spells CASSQPQGLDYGYTF. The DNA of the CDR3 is TGTGCCAGCAGCCAACCCCAGGGCCTGGACTATGGCTACACCTTC.

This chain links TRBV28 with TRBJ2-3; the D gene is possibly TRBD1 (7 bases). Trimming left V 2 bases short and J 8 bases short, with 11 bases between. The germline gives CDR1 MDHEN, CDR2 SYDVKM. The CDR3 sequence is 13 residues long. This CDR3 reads CASSLPGGGTQYF. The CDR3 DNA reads TGTGCCAGCAGTTTACCAGGGGGAGGTACGCAGTATTTT.

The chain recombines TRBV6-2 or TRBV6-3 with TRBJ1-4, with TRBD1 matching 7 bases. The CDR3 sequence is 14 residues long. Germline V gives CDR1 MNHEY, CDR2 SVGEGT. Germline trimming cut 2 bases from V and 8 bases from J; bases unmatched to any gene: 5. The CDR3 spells CASSYDRVEEKLFF. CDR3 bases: TGTGCCAGCAGTTACGACAGGGTAGAAGAAAAACTGTTTTTT.

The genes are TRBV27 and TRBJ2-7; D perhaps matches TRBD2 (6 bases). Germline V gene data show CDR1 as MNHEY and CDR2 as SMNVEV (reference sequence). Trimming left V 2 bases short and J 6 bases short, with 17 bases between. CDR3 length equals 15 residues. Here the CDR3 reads CASSLRRDSVGEQYF. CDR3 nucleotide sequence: TGTGCCAGCAGTTTAAGGAGGGACTCGGTAGGCGAGCAGTACTTC.

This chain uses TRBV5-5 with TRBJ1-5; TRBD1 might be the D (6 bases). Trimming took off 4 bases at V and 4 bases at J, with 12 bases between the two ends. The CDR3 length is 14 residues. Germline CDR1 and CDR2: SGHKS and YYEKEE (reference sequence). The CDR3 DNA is TGTGCCAGCAGCCAATTCACAGGGAATCAGCCCCAGCATTTT. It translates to CASSQFTGNQPQHF.